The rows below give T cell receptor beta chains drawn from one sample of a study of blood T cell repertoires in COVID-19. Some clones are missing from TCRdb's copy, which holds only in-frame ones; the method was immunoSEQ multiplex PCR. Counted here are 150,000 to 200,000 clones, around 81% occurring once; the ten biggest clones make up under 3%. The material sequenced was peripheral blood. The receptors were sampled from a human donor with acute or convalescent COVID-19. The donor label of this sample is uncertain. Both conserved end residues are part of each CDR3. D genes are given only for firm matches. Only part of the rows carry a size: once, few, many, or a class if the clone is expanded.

CDR3 DNA: TGTGCCACCAGTGTGGCGGGCGAGGGCACAGATACGCAGTATTTT
CDR3 protein: CATSVAGEGTDTQYF
clone size: .
D gene: .
J gene: TRBJ2-3
CDR3 length: 15
V gene: TRBV24-1

CDR3 DNA: TGTGCCAGCAGCTTAGACCCCCCTCGGGGGGAGAGCACAGATACGCAGTATTTT
CDR3 protein: CASSLDPPRGESTDTQYF
clone size: .
D gene: TRBD2
J gene: TRBJ2-3
CDR3 length: 18
V gene: TRBV7-2

CDR3 DNA: TGCGCCAGCAGTGAGGGCCCGACTAGCGGTAACACAGATACGCAGTATTTT
CDR3 protein: CASSEGPTSGNTDTQYF
clone size: .
D gene: TRBD2
J gene: TRBJ2-3
CDR3 length: 17
V gene: TRBV10-1

CDR3 DNA: TGTGCCAGCAGTGAAGTGTCGTATGGCTACACCTTC
CDR3 protein: CASSEVSYGYTF
clone size: .
D gene: .
J gene: TRBJ1-2
CDR3 length: 12
V gene: TRBV6-1

CDR3 DNA: TGTGCCTGGAGCGACAGGGTGAATCGTAATGGCTACACCTTC
CDR3 protein: CAWSDRVNRNGYTF
clone size: .
D gene: TRBD1
J gene: TRBJ1-2
CDR3 length: 14
V gene: TRBV30

CDR3 DNA: TGTGCCAGCAGTACAGGGGGCGAGGATTCACCCCTCCACTTT
CDR3 protein: CASSTGGEDSPLHF
clone size: once
D gene: TRBD1
J gene: TRBJ1-6
CDR3 length: 14
V gene: TRBV28

CDR3 DNA: TGTGCCAGCAGCTTACAAAACAGGGGCACCGGGGAGCTGTTTTTT
CDR3 protein: CASSLQNRGTGELFF
clone size: .
D gene: TRBD1
J gene: TRBJ2-2
CDR3 length: 15
V gene: TRBV11-2

CDR3 DNA: TGTGCCAGCAGCGCCTGGGGGGGAAGCGGGACCCAGTACTTC
CDR3 protein: CASSAWGGSGTQYF
clone size: few
D gene: TRBD2
J gene: TRBJ2-5
CDR3 length: 14
V gene: TRBV9

CDR3 DNA: TGTGCCAGCGGTTATAGCGGGGGGGAGACCGGGGAGCTGTTTTTT
CDR3 protein: CASGYSGGETGELFF
clone size: .
D gene: TRBD2
J gene: TRBJ2-2
CDR3 length: 15
V gene: TRBV3-1/TRBV3-2

CDR3 DNA: TGTGCCAGCAGTTTACAGGGGCCCTCTGGAAACACCATATATTTT
CDR3 protein: CASSLQGPSGNTIYF
clone size: .
D gene: TRBD1
J gene: TRBJ1-3
CDR3 length: 15
V gene: TRBV13

CDR3 DNA: TGCGCCAGCAGCGCAACGAACAATCAGGGGGGCGAGCAGTACTTC
CDR3 protein: CASSATNNQGGEQYF
clone size: .
D gene: .
J gene: TRBJ2-7
CDR3 length: 15
V gene: TRBV5-1

CDR3 DNA: TGTGCCAGCAACGATCCAGGGGGCGACAATCAGCCCCAGCATTTT
CDR3 protein: CASNDPGGDNQPQHF
clone size: .
D gene: TRBD1
J gene: TRBJ1-5
CDR3 length: 15
V gene: TRBV6-9

CDR3 DNA: TGTGCCAGCAGCCTGGGGACTAGCGGCACCTACGAGCAGTACTTC
CDR3 protein: CASSLGTSGTYEQYF
clone size: .
D gene: TRBD2
J gene: TRBJ2-7
CDR3 length: 15
V gene: TRBV7-2

CDR3 DNA: TGTGCCAGTAGTCCCCCCGGAAAGGGGGCGGGTAAGGACACTGAAGCTTTCTTT
CDR3 protein: CASSPPGKGAGKDTEAFF
clone size: few
D gene: TRBD1
J gene: TRBJ1-1
CDR3 length: 18
V gene: TRBV19

CDR3 DNA: TGTGCCTGGATCTCCAGGGCCGGAGAAAAACTGTTTTTT
CDR3 protein: CAWISRAGEKLFF
clone size: .
D gene: .
J gene: TRBJ1-4
CDR3 length: 13
V gene: TRBV30

CDR3 DNA: TGTGCCAGCAGCCGGATGGGGGGGGGAATCTCCTACGAGCAGTACTTC
CDR3 protein: CASSRMGGGISYEQYF
clone size: .
D gene: TRBD2
J gene: TRBJ2-7
CDR3 length: 16
V gene: TRBV5-8

CDR3 DNA: TGCGCCAGCAGAAGGGGACAGGGCGGCTCACCCCTCCACTTT
CDR3 protein: CASRRGQGGSPLHF
clone size: .
D gene: TRBD1
J gene: TRBJ1-6
CDR3 length: 14
V gene: TRBV5-1

CDR3 DNA: TGTGCCAGCAGTTACCAGGGGCACCCCTATGGCTACACCTTC
CDR3 protein: CASSYQGHPYGYTF
clone size: .
D gene: .
J gene: TRBJ1-2
CDR3 length: 14
V gene: TRBV28

CDR3 DNA: TGTGCCAGCGGGCGGGGGGCCCGGGAGACCCAGTACTTC
CDR3 protein: CASGRGARETQYF
clone size: .
D gene: TRBD2
J gene: TRBJ2-5
CDR3 length: 13
V gene: TRBV7-2

CDR3 DNA: TGTGCCAGCAGCGTACGGGGGTCCTCTGGAAACACCATATATTTT
CDR3 protein: CASSVRGSSGNTIYF
clone size: .
D gene: .
J gene: TRBJ1-3
CDR3 length: 15
V gene: TRBV9

CDR3 DNA: TGCGCCAGCAGCTTAGTAGAGGTGAACACCGGGGAGCTGTTTTTT
CDR3 protein: CASSLVEVNTGELFF
clone size: .
D gene: .
J gene: TRBJ2-2
CDR3 length: 15
V gene: TRBV5-1

CDR3 DNA: TGCGCCAGCAGCCAACCCGGGAGCGGGGTCTACGAGCAGTACTTC
CDR3 protein: CASSQPGSGVYEQYF
clone size: .
D gene: TRBD2
J gene: TRBJ2-7
CDR3 length: 15
V gene: TRBV4-1

CDR3 DNA: TGTGCCAGCAGCCCCTCACAGGGGGCGGGGGCTTTCTTT
CDR3 protein: CASSPSQGAGAFF
clone size: .
D gene: TRBD1
J gene: TRBJ1-1
CDR3 length: 13
V gene: TRBV7-9

CDR3 DNA: TGTGCCAGCAGCCAACCAGGGACAGGGAGGGGACTGTTTTTT
CDR3 protein: CASSQPGTGRGLFF
clone size: .
D gene: TRBD1
J gene: TRBJ1-4
CDR3 length: 14
V gene: TRBV14

CDR3 DNA: TGTGCCAGCAGTTTACGGAGCGGGAGATCAGAGACCCAGTACTTC
CDR3 protein: CASSLRSGRSETQYF
clone size: .
D gene: TRBD2
J gene: TRBJ2-5
CDR3 length: 15
V gene: TRBV27

CDR3 DNA: TGTGCCAGCAGTGAACAGGGGGCTAATCAGCCCCAGCATTTT
CDR3 protein: CASSEQGANQPQHF
clone size: .
D gene: TRBD1
J gene: TRBJ1-5
CDR3 length: 14
V gene: TRBV2

CDR3 DNA: TGTGCCAGCCGGACAGGAGACAATCAGCCCCAGCATTTT
CDR3 protein: CASRTGDNQPQHF
clone size: .
D gene: TRBD1
J gene: TRBJ1-5
CDR3 length: 13
V gene: TRBV6-1

CDR3 DNA: TGTGCCAGTAGTATCCGGACACAGGCCGAGTCTTCTGGAAACACCATATATTTT
CDR3 protein: CASSIRTQAESSGNTIYF
clone size: .
D gene: .
J gene: TRBJ1-3
CDR3 length: 18
V gene: TRBV19

CDR3 DNA: TGTGCCAGCAGTGCGGGTTTAGATAATTCACCCCTCCACTTT
CDR3 protein: CASSAGLDNSPLHF
clone size: once
D gene: .
J gene: TRBJ1-6
CDR3 length: 14
V gene: TRBV2

CDR3 DNA: TGTGCCAGCAGCGTCCGGACAGGGGGCGATAGCAATCAGCCCCAGCATTTT
CDR3 protein: CASSVRTGGDSNQPQHF
clone size: .
D gene: TRBD1
J gene: TRBJ1-5
CDR3 length: 17
V gene: TRBV4-2

CDR3 DNA: TGTGCCAGCAGCCGGGACCCCAGGGGATATGAAAAACTGTTTTTT
CDR3 protein: CASSRDPRGYEKLFF
clone size: .
D gene: .
J gene: TRBJ1-4
CDR3 length: 15
V gene: TRBV6-5

CDR3 DNA: TGTGCCAGCAGAAACCGGGGGACCCAAGAGACCCAGTACTTC
CDR3 protein: CASRNRGTQETQYF
clone size: .
D gene: .
J gene: TRBJ2-5
CDR3 length: 14
V gene: TRBV6-6

CDR3 DNA: TGTGCCAGCAGTCCGGGGTTTAATGAGCAGTTCTTC
CDR3 protein: CASSPGFNEQFF
clone size: .
D gene: .
J gene: TRBJ2-1
CDR3 length: 12
V gene: TRBV6-6

CDR3 DNA: TGTGCCAGCAGCCCTGACAGGGTGGGAGGCTACACCTTC
CDR3 protein: CASSPDRVGGYTF
clone size: .
D gene: TRBD1
J gene: TRBJ1-2
CDR3 length: 13
V gene: TRBV9

CDR3 DNA: TGTGCCAGCCATTTAGGGGGCAGGGCGAGACTTAACTATGGCTACACCTTC
CDR3 protein: CASHLGGRARLNYGYTF
clone size: .
D gene: TRBD1
J gene: TRBJ1-2
CDR3 length: 17
V gene: TRBV4-2

CDR3 DNA: TGTGCCAGCAGTTTGGCGGCGGGGCCTCAAGAGACCCAGTACTTC
CDR3 protein: CASSLAAGPQETQYF
clone size: .
D gene: .
J gene: TRBJ2-5
CDR3 length: 15
V gene: TRBV5-4